The 27 T cell receptor beta chains below were found in one sample sequenced in a study of blood T cell repertoires in COVID-19. Sequencing used immunoSEQ multiplex PCR; TCRdb keeps in-frame clones, though not all of them. The sample includes more than 85,000 clones, roughly nine tenths of them seen just once. Material for sequencing was peripheral blood. The receptors here all came from a man between 65 and 85 years old with acute or convalescent COVID-19.

The CDR3 nucleotides are TGCGCCAGCAGCCCTCGGAGTAGCGGGGGCCCCAGGGATACGCAGTATTTT. It translates to CASSPRSSGGPRDTQYF. J is TRBJ2-3 and V is TRBV4-1; 9 bases are a match to TRBD2. With V trimmed by 4 bases and J by 6 bases, 14 bases remained unmatched. Germline CDR1 and CDR2: MGHRA and YSYEKL. The CDR3 is 17 residues long.

The chain has TRBV7-9 and TRBJ2-5, with 9 bases identical to TRBD2. The junction had 10 bases not matched to a gene; V was cut back by 4 bases and J by 4 bases. CDR3 length: 16 amino acids. Germline V gene data show CDR1 as SEHNR and CDR2 as FQNEAQ (reference sequence). This CDR3 is CASSSKVAGERETQYF. As DNA, the CDR3 is TGTGCCAGCAGCTCGAAGGTAGCGGGGGAGAGAGAGACCCAGTACTTC. Filled out from reference TRBV7-9 and TRBJ2-5, the complete variable domain reads DTGVSQNPRHKITKRGQNVTFRCDPISEHNRLYWYRQTLGQGPEFLTYFQNEAQLEKSRLLSDRFSAERPKGSFSTLEIQRTEQGDSAMYLCASSSKVAGERETQYFGPGTRLLVL.

This sequence joins TRBV15 and TRBJ1-1; D ambiguous. The V and J ends lost 8 bases and 5 bases respectively, with 12 bases between them. Germline lookup yields CDR1 LNHNV and CDR2 YYDKDF (reference sequence). The CDR3 covers 12 residues. The CDR3 spells CATGGAGTEAFF. The CDR3 DNA follows: TGTGCCACCGGCGGTGCGGGGACTGAAGCTTTCTTT.

The rearrangement links TRBV14 to TRBJ2-3; maybe TRBD2 (6 bases). The V and J ends lost 4 bases and 2 bases respectively, with 16 bases between them. CDR3 size: 16 residues. Germline CDR1 SGHDN, CDR2 FVKESK. The CDR3: CASSPLLDYTTDTQYF. The CDR3 coding sequence is TGTGCCAGCAGCCCACTCTTGGACTATACCACAGATACGCAGTATTTT.

CDR3 protein: CASRTAYEQYF. DNA of the CDR3: TGTGCCAGCCGAACGGCCTACGAGCAGTACTTC. V gene TRBV6-5 combines with J gene TRBJ2-7; D not resolved. Germline CDR1 and CDR2: MNHEY and SVGAGI. The CDR3 loop spans 11 amino acids. Trimming left V 8 bases short and J 2 bases short, with 7 bases between.

The chain links TRBV6-5 to TRBJ1-5; the D gene is possibly TRBD1 (5 bases). CDR3 length equals 13 residues. Germline V gives CDR1 MNHEY, CDR2 SVGAGI. The V and J ends lost 6 bases and 5 bases respectively, with 11 bases between them. CDR3 amino acids: CASSLDSDQPQHF. The CDR3 DNA sequence: TGTGCCAGCAGCTTAGACAGTGATCAGCCCCAGCATTTT.

The CDR3 region is CASSLDRWNLGELFF. CDR3 in DNA: TGTGCCAGCAGCTTAGACAGGTGGAATCTCGGGGAGCTGTTTTTT. This chain joins TRBV7-9 and TRBJ2-2, with D possibly matching TRBD1 (5 bases). V was shortened by 1 base and J by 7 bases, with 13 bases between the two germline ends. In germline, CDR1 is SEHNR, CDR2 FQNEAQ (reference sequence). This CDR3 comprises 15 residues.

In this sample, this clone turned up once. The chain has TRBV12-3 or TRBV12-4 and TRBJ2-7; 8 nucleotides agree with TRBD1. The CDR3 has 13 residues. J was trimmed by 3 bases and V by 6 bases; bases with no gene match: 4. CDR3 coding DNA: TGTGCCAGCAGGTCAGGGACAGGCTACGAGCAGTACTTC. Protein product: CASRSGTGYEQYF.

The chain combines TRBV6-1 with TRBJ1-6; maybe TRBD1 (5 bases). V dropped 3 bases and J dropped 0 bases, with 12 bases sitting between them. CDR1 and CDR2 (germline): MNHNS, SASEGT. The CDR3 contains 17 residues. CDR3 protein: CASSDPQESSYNSPLHF. CDR3 nucleotide sequence: TGTGCCAGCAGTGATCCACAGGAGAGCTCCTATAATTCACCCCTCCACTTT.

This chain connects TRBV19 to TRBJ2-5; perhaps TRBD2 as D (7 bases). The CDR3 loop spans 17 amino acids. CDR1 is LNHDA, CDR2 SQIVND, per germline (reference sequence). V was clipped by 3 bases and J by 4 bases, with 21 bases between them. This CDR3 is CASSIEGRRGAAETQYF. The CDR3 region has the DNA TGTGCCAGTAGTATCGAGGGAAGACGGGGGGCCGCAGAGACCCAGTACTTC.

This clone showed up just once. One end of the junction fails to match germline, which may point to a read error. The V and J genes are TRBV7-7 and TRBJ2-7; TRBD1 agrees at 8 bases. CDR3 length: 14 amino acids. Germline-derived CDR1 and CDR2 are SSHAT and FNYEAQ (reference sequence). The CDR3 DNA reads as TGTGCTAGCAGCTTATCTCAGGGGGCCGGGGAGCAGTACTTC. This encodes CASSLSQGAGEQYF.

This clone was seen once. This sequence joins TRBV28 and TRBJ2-7; no firm D call. The V gene lost 1 base and the J gene lost 2 bases, with 6 bases spanning the gap. Germline V lookup: CDR1 MDHEN, CDR2 SYDVKM. CDR3 size: 13 residues. As DNA, the CDR3 is TGTGCCAGCAGTTTATCGGTAACCTACGAGCAGTACTTC. Protein sequence: CASSLSVTYEQYF.

This clone has just one count. The CDR3 sequence is CASSGRGGRVNEQFF. The CDR3 nucleotides read TGTGCCAGCAGCGGCCGAGGGGGCAGGGTAAATGAGCAGTTCTTC. The chain employs TRBV6-5 and TRBJ2-1; TRBD1 agrees at 7 bases. Germline trimming cut 6 bases from V and 7 bases from J; bases unmatched to any gene: 12. The CDR3 totals 15 residues. Germline loops: CDR1 MNHEY, CDR2 SVGAGI.

The V call is TRBV19, the J call TRBJ1-4; D uncertain. This CDR3 is 13 amino acids long. Germline V gives CDR1 LNHDA, CDR2 SQIVND (reference sequence). V dropped 7 bases and J dropped 3 bases, with 9 bases sitting between them. CDR3 sequence reads: CASKVRANEKLFF. DNA for the CDR3: TGTGCCAGTAAGGTGCGGGCTAATGAAAAACTGTTTTTT.

V usage is TRBV3-1 (or the pseudogene TRBV3-2) and J usage is TRBJ2-2, with a weak D call TRBD2 (5 bases). CDR1 and CDR2 (germline): LGHDT, YNNKEL (reference sequence). The CDR3 is 13 amino acids. Trimming stripped 7 bases from V and 3 bases from J, with 9 bases between. CDR3 sequence (DNA): TGTGCCAGCACGAGGGAATACACCGGGGAGCTGTTTTTT. Protein sequence: CASTREYTGELFF.

V gene TRBV6-6 combines with J gene TRBJ2-3, with D hard to call. The V end lost 6 bases, the J end lost 4 bases, and 11 bases lay between the germline ends. The CDR3 runs 13 residues. CDR1 is MNHNY and CDR2 is SVGAGI in the germline V gene (reference sequence). The CDR3 coding sequence is TGTGCCAGCAGAGAAACTCTAGCAGATACGCAGTATTTT. Translation gives CASRETLADTQYF.

This clone was picked up a small number of times. This chain joins TRBV10-3 and TRBJ1-5, with D possibly matching TRBD1 (6 bases). Germline V lookup: CDR1 ENHRY, CDR2 SYGVKD. V was cut by 0 bases and J by 5 bases, with 14 bases left in between. The CDR3 contains 16 residues. The CDR3 coding sequence is TGTGCCATCAGTGAGTCGTTCAGGGGCGAAGATCAGCCCCAGCATTTT. It translates to CAISESFRGEDQPQHF.

V and J are TRBV7-9 and TRBJ1-6; TRBD1 agrees at 7 bases. This CDR3 comprises 14 residues. Germline CDR1 SEHNR, CDR2 FQNEAQ (reference sequence). V was clipped by 4 bases and J by 8 bases; unmatched bases: 5. In DNA form, the CDR3 reads TGTGCCAGCAGCTCACGACAGGGCGATTCACCCCTCCACTTT. Amino acids: CASSSRQGDSPLHF.

The chain uses TRBV20-1 and TRBJ2-3; D may be TRBD2 (5 bases). CDR3 length equals 16 residues. The germline V gene encodes CDR1 DFQATT and CDR2 SNEGSKA (reference sequence). V lost 3 bases and J 1 base, leaving 17 bases between the germline ends. The CDR3 reads CSASVQIGAGTDTQYF. The CDR3 nucleotides are TGCAGTGCTAGTGTTCAAATCGGAGCGGGCACAGATACGCAGTATTTT.

The chain links TRBV3-1 (or the pseudogene TRBV3-2) to TRBJ1-1; TRBD1 might be the D (6 bases). V gave up 1 base and J gave up 1 base, with 16 bases separating them. Germline CDR1 and CDR2: LGHDT and YNNKEL (reference sequence). This CDR3 is built from 17 residues. The CDR3 DNA is TGTGCCAGCAGCCAAGTATTCAGGGGCACGGGGAACACTGAAGCTTTCTTT. Its protein is CASSQVFRGTGNTEAFF.

The chain combines TRBV29-1 with TRBJ1-2; 8 bases align to TRBD1. The V and J ends lost 4 bases and 2 bases, in that order; junction bases with no gene match: 6. There are 14 residues in the CDR3. Germline CDR1 SQVTM, CDR2 ANQGSEA. The CDR3 loop reads CSVAGQARNYGYTF. The CDR3 DNA reads as TGCAGCGTTGCGGGACAGGCACGGAACTATGGCTACACCTTC.

The genes are TRBV11-2 and TRBJ2-7; the D gene is possibly TRBD2 (6 bases). CDR1 is SGHAT, CDR2 FQNNGV, per germline. There are 13 residues in the CDR3. Trimming left V 6 bases short and J 9 bases short, with 18 bases between. This CDR3 reads CASSPTQAGTQYF. CDR3 sequence (DNA): TGTGCCAGCAGTCCCACCCAGGCGGGGACGCAGTACTTC.

The V and J genes are TRBV19 and TRBJ1-2, with a weak D call TRBD1 (5 bases). Germline-derived CDR1 and CDR2 are LNHDA and SQIVND (reference sequence). This CDR3 is 18 amino acids long. V was trimmed by 7 bases and J by 4 bases, leaving 28 bases between them. CDR3 protein: CASKSLSHRATDPYGYTF. The CDR3 DNA follows: TGTGCCAGTAAAAGCCTCTCCCACCGTGCGACAGACCCCTATGGCTACACCTTC.

This sequence joins TRBV29-1 and TRBJ1-1; D may be TRBD1 (5 bases). The V gene lost 3 bases and the J gene lost 7 bases, with 12 bases spanning the gap. Germline CDR1 is SQVTM and CDR2 is ANQGSEA. This CDR3 comprises 12 residues. CDR3 residues: CSVDMGRGEAFF. CDR3 nucleotides: TGCAGCGTTGACATGGGGAGGGGTGAAGCTTTCTTT.

J is TRBJ1-5 and V is TRBV2, with D possibly matching TRBD1 (6 bases). In germline, CDR1 is SNHLY, CDR2 FYNNEI. V lost 6 bases, J lost 2 bases, and 14 bases lay in between. This CDR3 region has 15 residues. The CDR3 is CASSGGQLRNQPQHF. CDR3 nucleotide sequence: TGTGCCAGCAGCGGAGGACAGCTTCGCAATCAGCCCCAGCATTTT.

This clone occurred a few times. The rearrangement uses TRBV7-8 and TRBJ1-1; unclear D gene. The germline V gene has CDR1 SGHVS and CDR2 FQNEAQ. The V end lost 2 bases, the J end lost 3 bases, and 10 bases lay between the germline ends. The CDR3 extends over 14 amino acids. CDR3 in amino acids: CASSLLSSDTEAFF. CDR3 sequence (DNA): TGTGCCAGCAGCTTACTCAGTAGCGACACTGAAGCTTTCTTT. The variable domain in full, completed from reference TRBV7-8 and TRBJ1-1, reads GAGVSQSPRYKVAKRGQDVALRCDPISGHVSLFWYQQALGQGPEFLTYFQNEAQLDKSGLPSDRFFAERPEGSVSTLKIQRTQQEDSAVYLCASSLLSSDTEAFFGQGTRLTVV.

J is TRBJ1-2 and V is TRBV4-2; 7 bases line up with TRBD1. Trimming at V came to 0 bases and at J to 8 bases, leaving 12 bases not matched to a gene. Per the germline V gene, CDR1 is LGHNA and CDR2 is YNFKEQ. This CDR3 has 16 amino acids. The CDR3 here is CASSQDRTNRGSGYTF. The CDR3 region has the DNA TGTGCCAGCAGCCAAGATCGAACTAACAGGGGATCCGGCTACACCTTC.